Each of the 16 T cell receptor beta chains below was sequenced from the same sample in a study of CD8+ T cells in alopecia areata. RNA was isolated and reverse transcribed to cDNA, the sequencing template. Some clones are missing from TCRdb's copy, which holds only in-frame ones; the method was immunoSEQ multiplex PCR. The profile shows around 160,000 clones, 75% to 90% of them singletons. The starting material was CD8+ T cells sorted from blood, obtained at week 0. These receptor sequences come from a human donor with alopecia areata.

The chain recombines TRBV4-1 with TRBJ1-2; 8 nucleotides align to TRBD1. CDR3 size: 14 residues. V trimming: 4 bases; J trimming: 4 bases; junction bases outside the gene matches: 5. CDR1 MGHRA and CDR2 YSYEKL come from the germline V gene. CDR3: CASSPPGGGYGYTF. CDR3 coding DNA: TGCGCCAGCAGCCCCCCAGGGGGCGGCTATGGCTACACCTTC.

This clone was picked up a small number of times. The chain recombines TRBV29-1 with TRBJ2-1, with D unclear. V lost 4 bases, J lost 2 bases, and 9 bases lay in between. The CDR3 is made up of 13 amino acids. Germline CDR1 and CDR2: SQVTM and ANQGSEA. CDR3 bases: TGCAGCGTTGTCAGTCCCACCTACAATGAGCAGTTCTTC. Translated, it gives CSVVSPTYNEQFF.

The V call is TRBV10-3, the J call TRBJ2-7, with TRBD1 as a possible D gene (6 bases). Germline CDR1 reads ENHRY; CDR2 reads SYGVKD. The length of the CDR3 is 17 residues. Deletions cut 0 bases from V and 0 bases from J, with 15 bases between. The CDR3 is CAISESVGQPTSYEQYF. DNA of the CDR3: TGTGCCATCAGTGAGTCGGTTGGACAGCCCACCTCCTACGAGCAGTACTTC.

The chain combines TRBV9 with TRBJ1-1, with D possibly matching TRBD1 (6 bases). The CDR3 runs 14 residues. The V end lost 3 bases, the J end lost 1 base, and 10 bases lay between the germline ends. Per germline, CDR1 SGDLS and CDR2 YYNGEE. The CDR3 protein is CASSDTGQNTEAFF. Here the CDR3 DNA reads TGTGCCAGCAGCGATACGGGACAGAACACTGAAGCTTTCTTT.

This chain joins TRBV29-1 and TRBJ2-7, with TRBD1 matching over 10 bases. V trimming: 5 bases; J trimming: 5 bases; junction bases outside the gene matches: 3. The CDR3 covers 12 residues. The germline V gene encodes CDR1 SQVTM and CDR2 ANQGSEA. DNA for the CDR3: TGCAGCGTTATGGGGACAGGGGACGAGCAGTACTTC. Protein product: CSVMGTGDEQYF.

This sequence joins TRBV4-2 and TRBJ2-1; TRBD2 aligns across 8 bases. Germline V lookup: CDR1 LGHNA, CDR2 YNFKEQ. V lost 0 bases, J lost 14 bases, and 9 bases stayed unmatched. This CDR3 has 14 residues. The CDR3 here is CASSQDRGSGTEFF. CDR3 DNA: TGTGCCAGCAGCCAAGATCGGGGTAGCGGGACGGAGTTCTTC.

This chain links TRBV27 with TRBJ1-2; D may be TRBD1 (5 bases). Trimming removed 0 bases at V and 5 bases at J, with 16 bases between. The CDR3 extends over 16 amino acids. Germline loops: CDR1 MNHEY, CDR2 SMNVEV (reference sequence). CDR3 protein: CASSLSPLGGIYGYTF. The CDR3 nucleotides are TGTGCCAGCAGTTTATCGCCACTTGGGGGTATATATGGCTACACCTTC.

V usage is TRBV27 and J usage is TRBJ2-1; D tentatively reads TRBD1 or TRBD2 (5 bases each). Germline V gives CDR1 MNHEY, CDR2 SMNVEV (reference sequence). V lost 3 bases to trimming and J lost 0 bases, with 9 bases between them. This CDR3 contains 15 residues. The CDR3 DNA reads TGTGCCAGCAGTTTTGGGGGAAACTCCTACAATGAGCAGTTCTTC. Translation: CASSFGGNSYNEQFF.

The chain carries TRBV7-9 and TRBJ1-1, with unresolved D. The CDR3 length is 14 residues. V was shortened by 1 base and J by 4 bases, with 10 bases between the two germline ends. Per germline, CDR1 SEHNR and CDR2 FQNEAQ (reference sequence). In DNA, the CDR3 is TGTGCCAGCAGCTTAGACAACCCCGGCACTGAAGCTTTCTTT. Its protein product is CASSLDNPGTEAFF.

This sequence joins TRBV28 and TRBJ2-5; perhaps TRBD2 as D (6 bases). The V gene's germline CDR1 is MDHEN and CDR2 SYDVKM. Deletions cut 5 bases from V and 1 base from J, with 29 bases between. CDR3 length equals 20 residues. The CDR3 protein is CASSTPSPGLEGPPQETQYF. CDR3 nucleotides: TGTGCCAGCAGTACACCCTCTCCGGGACTCGAGGGGCCGCCCCAAGAGACCCAGTACTTC.

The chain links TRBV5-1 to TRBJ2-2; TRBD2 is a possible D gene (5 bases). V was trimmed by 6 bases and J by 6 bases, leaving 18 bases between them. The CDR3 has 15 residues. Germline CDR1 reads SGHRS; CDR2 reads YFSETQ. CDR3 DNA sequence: TGCGCCAGCAACTCAGACCGGGGTGGGGCCGGGGAGCTGTTTTTT. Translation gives CASNSDRGGAGELFF. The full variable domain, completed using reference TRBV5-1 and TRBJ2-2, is KAGVTQTPRYLIKTRGQQVTLSCSPISGHRSVSWYQQTPGQGLQFLFEYFSETQRNKGNFPGRFSGRQFSNSRSEMNVSTLELGDSALYLCASNSDRGGAGELFFGEGSRLTVL.

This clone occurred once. Written as DNA, the CDR3 is TGTGCCATCAGTGAGTCACAACTTAACAATGAGCAGTTCTTC. Translating it yields CAISESQLNNEQFF. This chain connects TRBV10-3 to TRBJ2-1; D unresolved. With 0 bases removed from V and 5 bases from J, the gap between germline ends came to 8 bases. CDR3 length: 14 amino acids. The germline V gene encodes CDR1 ENHRY and CDR2 SYGVKD.

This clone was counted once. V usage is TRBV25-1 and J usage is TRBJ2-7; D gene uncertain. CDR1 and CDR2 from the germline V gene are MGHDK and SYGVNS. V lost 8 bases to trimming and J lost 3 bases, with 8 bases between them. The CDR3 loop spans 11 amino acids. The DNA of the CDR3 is TGTGCCAGCGGGGTCTTCTACGAGCAGTACTTC. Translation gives CASGVFYEQYF.

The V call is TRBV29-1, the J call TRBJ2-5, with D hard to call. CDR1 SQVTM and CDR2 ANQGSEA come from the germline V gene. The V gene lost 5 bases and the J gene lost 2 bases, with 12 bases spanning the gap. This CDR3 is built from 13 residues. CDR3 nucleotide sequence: TGCAGCGTTAGTTTCCCCTTACAAGAGACCCAGTACTTC. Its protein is CSVSFPLQETQYF.

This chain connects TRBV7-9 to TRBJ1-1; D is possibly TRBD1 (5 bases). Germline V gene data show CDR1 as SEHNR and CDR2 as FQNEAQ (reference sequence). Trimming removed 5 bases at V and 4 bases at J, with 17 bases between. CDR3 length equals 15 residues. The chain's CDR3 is CASSPLSGTGTEAFF. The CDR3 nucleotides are TGTGCCAGCAGCCCCCTCTCGGGGACGGGCACTGAAGCTTTCTTT.

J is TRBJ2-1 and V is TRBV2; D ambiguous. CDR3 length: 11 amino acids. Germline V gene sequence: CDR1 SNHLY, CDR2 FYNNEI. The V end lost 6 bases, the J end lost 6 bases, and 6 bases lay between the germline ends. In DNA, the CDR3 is TGTGCCAGCAGGATCCGCAATGAGCAGTTCTTC. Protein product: CASRIRNEQFF.